Sequencing of this T cell receptor (beta chain) was carried out in a study of T cells in narcolepsy. Study in general: Healthy controls were enrolled alongside patients with narcolepsy type 1 or type 2.

The table came from immunoSEQ multiplex PCR; TCRdb's copy has only in-frame clones and leaves some out. The sample has 17,000 or so clones, 55% to 75% seen once. Comments on this clone: Its antigen is unknown. Germline is not matched at one junction end, which may reflect a read error.

Study outcomes and limitations: Autoreactive clonotypes reportedly recurred in blood of same and different patients, not controls. Autoreactive HCRT-specific and TRIB2-specific clonotypes were marked in same-patient CSF-versus-blood CD4+ comparisons.

This CDR3 comprises 8 residues. The germline CDR1 and CDR2 sequences are DFQATT and SNEGSKA (reference sequence). This sequence joins TRBV20-1 and TRBJ1-2, with D maybe TRBD1 (6 bases). The sequence was obtained from a human donor with narcolepsy. The sequenced sample was CD45RA- memory CD8+ T cells from PBMCs. CDR3 loop: CSAGGHFF. Here the CDR3 DNA reads TGCAGTGCTGGGGGCCATTTCTTC.